These 32 T cell receptor beta chains share one sample of origin, sequenced in a study of PD-L1 blockade in urothelial cancer. Libraries were prepared by immunoSEQ multiplex PCR; TCRdb keeps only in-frame clonotypes and omits some of them. Altogether about 81,000 clones are present, more than 85% being singletons, with the ten largest covering 8% to 10%. Sequences were derived from PBMCs, sampled around atezolizumab (anti-PD-L1) treatment. The receptors here all came from a man in his sixties with urothelial cancer.

V gene TRBV7-9 combines with J gene TRBJ2-3, with D possibly TRBD2 on 5 matching bases. V gave up 1 base and J gave up 2 bases, with 13 bases separating them. The length of the CDR3 is 16 residues. CDR1 is SEHNR, CDR2 FQNEAQ, per germline (reference sequence). CDR3 DNA sequence: TGTGCCAGCAGCTTAGGTGTGGGAGAGATCACAGATACGCAGTATTTT. This encodes CASSLGVGEITDTQYF.

The CDR3 is CASSFSSPGQGVQQYF. The CDR3 bases are TGTGCCAGCAGCTTCTCGTCACCGGGACAGGGAGTCCAGCAGTACTTC. The rearrangement joins TRBV7-9 to TRBJ2-7, with 9 bases identical to TRBD1. V lost 3 bases, J lost 8 bases, and 14 bases stayed unmatched. The CDR3 is 16 amino acids. The V gene's germline CDR1 is SEHNR and CDR2 FQNEAQ (reference sequence).

V gene TRBV28 combines with J gene TRBJ2-7, with D maybe TRBD2 (5 bases). Germline assignment: CDR1 MDHEN and CDR2 SYDVKM. The CDR3 consists of 11 residues. V lost 3 bases, J lost 5 bases, and 5 bases lay in between. The CDR3 DNA reads as TGTGCCAGCAGTTTGCGGGACGAGCAGTACTTC. Translation: CASSLRDEQYF.

The chain joins TRBV7-6 to TRBJ2-1; 9 nucleotides align to TRBD2. CDR3 length: 16 residues. Germline CDR1 SGHVS, CDR2 FNYEAQ. The trim removed 2 bases at V and 7 bases at J, leaving 9 bases unmatched. The DNA of the CDR3 is TGTGCCAGCAGCTTAATTGGAGCGGGAGGTGGGAATGAGCAGTTCTTC. Encoded protein: CASSLIGAGGGNEQFF.

This rearrangement joins TRBV4-3 to TRBJ2-7; D perhaps matches TRBD1 (6 bases). CDR3 length: 15 amino acids. Trimming took off 3 bases at V and 1 base at J, with 13 bases between the two ends. Per germline, CDR1 LGHNA and CDR2 YSLEER. As DNA, the CDR3 is TGCGCCAGCAGCCAGGGGGCGCAGGAATCCTACGAGCAGTACTTC. It yields the protein CASSQGAQESYEQYF.

V gene TRBV9 combines with J gene TRBJ2-7; 8 bases line up with TRBD1. V gave up 4 bases and J gave up 13 bases; unmatched junction bases: 19. Germline CDR1 and CDR2: SGDLS and YYNGEE. This CDR3 is built from 15 residues. The CDR3 loop reads CASSFFFAGTGALYF. In DNA, the CDR3 is TGTGCCAGCAGCTTTTTTTTCGCCGGGACAGGAGCGCTCTACTTC.

The V call is TRBV18, the J call TRBJ2-5; D gene ambiguous. Trimming cost V 0 bases and J 2 bases, with 7 bases left between them. Per germline, CDR1 KGHSH and CDR2 LQKENI. The CDR3 is made up of 14 amino acids. CDR3 coding DNA: TGTGCCAGCTCACCACCGTCGCAGCAAGAGACCCAGTACTTC. It codes for CASSPPSQQETQYF.

CDR3 bases: TGTGCCAGCAGTGAAGCGCCAGGCCAGTCCTACGAGCAGTACTTC. Encoded protein: CASSEAPGQSYEQYF. V gene TRBV6-1 combines with J gene TRBJ2-7, with D uncertain. The germline V and J ends were trimmed by 0 bases and 1 base, with 10 bases remaining between them. The CDR3 is 15 amino acids. Germline assignment: CDR1 MNHNS and CDR2 SASEGT.

The genes are TRBV12-5 and TRBJ1-2; 10 bases match TRBD1. The CDR3 has 16 amino acids. Germline assignment: CDR1 LGHNT and CDR2 FRNRAP. The V gene end was trimmed by 1 base and the J gene end by 4 bases; junction bases not matched to a gene: 6. CDR3 residues: CASGLGGQGVGYGYTF. Written as DNA, the CDR3 is TGTGCTAGTGGTTTGGGTGGACAGGGGGTCGGCTATGGCTACACCTTC.

This clone occurred once. The chain uses TRBV6-1 and TRBJ2-1; 10 nucleotides line up with TRBD2. The CDR3 contains 16 residues. Germline loops: CDR1 MNHNS, CDR2 SASEGT. The ends lost 0 bases at V and 8 bases at J; junction bases unmatched: 7. CDR3 protein: CASSEALSSGGYEQFF. CDR3 nucleotide sequence: TGTGCCAGCAGTGAAGCGCTGTCTAGCGGGGGCTATGAGCAGTTCTTC.

This chain joins TRBV4-2 and TRBJ1-5; maybe TRBD1 (5 bases). This CDR3 spans 17 amino acids. Germline assignment: CDR1 LGHNA and CDR2 YNFKEQ. Trimming removed 1 base from V and 2 bases from J, with 15 bases in between. The CDR3: CASSQVKGATGNQPQHF. The CDR3 DNA follows: TGTGCCAGCAGCCAAGTGAAAGGGGCTACTGGCAATCAGCCCCAGCATTTT.

This clone was seen more than once but under ten times. The rearrangement uses TRBV30 and TRBJ2-7, with D possibly TRBD2 on 7 matching bases. CDR1 is GTSNPN and CDR2 is SVGIG in the germline V gene (reference sequence). The CDR3 loop spans 14 amino acids. V shed 8 bases and J shed 1 base, with 18 bases lying between them. CDR3 in DNA: TGTGCCCACCGGTGGGGGGGCAGTTCCTACGAGCAGTACTTC. This codes for CAHRWGGSSYEQYF.

This chain uses TRBV27 with TRBJ2-7; the D gene is possibly TRBD2 (7 bases). Germline loops: CDR1 MNHEY, CDR2 SMNVEV (reference sequence). Trimming left V 3 bases short and J 3 bases short, with 21 bases between. This CDR3 contains 17 residues. The CDR3 nucleotides are TGTGCCAGCAGTTTCGGGGGGCTGGGACTTTCCAACTACGAGCAGTACTTC. Protein product: CASSFGGLGLSNYEQYF.

The chain recombines TRBV2 with TRBJ2-2, with D maybe TRBD2 (5 bases). The CDR3 length is 16 residues. The germline V gene has CDR1 SNHLY and CDR2 FYNNEI. Trimming removed 7 bases at V and 0 bases at J, with 15 bases between. In nucleotides, the CDR3 is TGTGCCAGCAAAATTCTGGACTCTACGAACACCGGGGAGCTGTTTTTT. Protein product: CASKILDSTNTGELFF.

The chain carries TRBV4-3 and TRBJ2-1; a weak D match, TRBD1 (6 bases). The CDR3 spans 16 residues. V lost 0 bases and J lost 5, with 14 bases in between. Looked up from germline, CDR1 is LGHNA and CDR2 is YSLEER. The CDR3 is CASSQDPGHLNNEQFF. The DNA for the CDR3 is TGCGCCAGCAGCCAAGACCCGGGACACCTCAACAATGAGCAGTTCTTC.

This clone was recorded only once. The chain employs TRBV5-1 and TRBJ2-7; D uncertain. Germline CDR1 reads SGHRS; CDR2 reads YFSETQ. V was cut by 3 bases and J by 2 bases, with 6 bases left in between. There are 12 residues in the CDR3. The CDR3 loop reads CASSYNTYEQYF. CDR3 nucleotide sequence: TGCGCCAGCAGCTATAACACCTACGAGCAGTACTTC.

This clone was detected only once. The chain combines TRBV6-1 with TRBJ1-2; D gene ambiguous. This CDR3 has 14 residues. Germline CDR1 reads MNHNS; CDR2 reads SASEGT. Trimming pared 8 bases from V and 5 bases from J, leaving 18 bases between. This CDR3 reads CASLNGLAFYGYTF. The CDR3 bases are TGTGCCAGCCTCAACGGTCTCGCCTTTTATGGCTACACCTTC.

With regard to this clone: Germline is not matched at one junction end, which may reflect a read error. The chain combines TRBV7-2 with TRBJ1-1, with D possibly TRBD1 on 5 matching bases. CDR1 is SGHTA and CDR2 is FQGNSA in the germline V gene. There are 15 residues in the CDR3. The CDR3 bases are TGTGCCAGCAGCTTAACCTCCACTGAGGACACCGAAGCTTTCTTT. Encoded protein: CASSLTSTEDTEAFF.

Worth noting for this clone: This specimen includes other DNA sequences encoding the same CDR3. The genes are TRBV5-1 and TRBJ2-7; 8 bases agree with TRBD1. Trimming at V came to 2 bases and at J to 3 bases, leaving 1 base not matched to a gene. Germline V gene sequence: CDR1 SGHRS, CDR2 YFSETQ. The CDR3 is 13 residues long. CDR3 in amino acids: CASSLDRGYEQYF. CDR3 DNA: TGCGCCAGCAGCTTAGACAGGGGCTACGAGCAGTACTTC.

The V and J genes are TRBV6-6 and TRBJ2-3; a weak D match, TRBD2 (6 bases). Germline-derived CDR1 and CDR2 are MNHNY and SVGAGI (reference sequence). CDR3 length: 15 residues. V was cut by 2 bases and J by 8 bases, with 17 bases left in between. Here the CDR3 reads CASSYGQPVGGTQYF. In DNA, the CDR3 is TGTGCCAGCAGTTACGGGCAGCCCGTGGGAGGTACGCAGTATTTT.

The rearrangement joins TRBV30 to TRBJ1-2, with 8 nucleotides matching TRBD1. This CDR3 is built from 13 residues. The V and J ends lost 3 bases and 6 bases, in that order; junction bases with no gene match: 6. Germline V lookup: CDR1 GTSNPN, CDR2 SVGIG (reference sequence). The CDR3 is CAWSRTGLDGYTF. In DNA form, the CDR3 reads TGTGCCTGGAGCAGGACAGGGCTGGATGGCTACACCTTC. The whole variable domain, remainder taken from reference TRBV30 and TRBJ1-2, is SQTIHQWPATLVQPVGSPLSLECTVEGTSNPNLYWYRQAAGRGLQLLFYSVGIGQISSEVPQNLSASRPQDRQFILSSKKLLLSDSGFYLCAWSRTGLDGYTFGSGTRLTVV.

Notes on this clone: Other DNA sequences of this sample code for an identical CDR3. The chain couples TRBV5-1 to TRBJ1-2, with TRBD1 as a possible D gene (6 bases). V lost 0 bases and J lost 3, with 6 bases in between. Germline V gene data show CDR1 as SGHRS and CDR2 as YFSETQ. The CDR3 sequence is 13 residues long. CDR3 sequence (DNA): TGCGCCAGCAGCTTGGAGGGGGACTATGGCTACACCTTC. Translation gives CASSLEGDYGYTF.

J is TRBJ2-7 and V is TRBV19, with 12 bases lining up with TRBD2. The V segment lost 4 bases and the J segment 0 bases; nucleotides outside the gene matches: 4. Germline V CDR1 and CDR2: LNHDA, SQIVND (reference sequence). CDR3 length equals 16 residues. The CDR3 DNA reads as TGTGCCAGTAGTACAGGACTAGCGGGGATCTCCTACGAGCAGTACTTC. This sequence encodes CASSTGLAGISYEQYF. The full variable domain, rest sourced from reference TRBV19 and TRBJ2-7, is DGGITQSPKYLFRKEGQNVTLSCEQNLNHDAMYWYRQDPGQGLRLIYYSQIVNDFQKGDIAEGYSVSREKKESFPLTVTSAQKNPTAFYLCASSTGLAGISYEQYFGPGTRLTVT.

Regarding this clone: Other DNA sequences in this sample translate to the same CDR3. The J gene is TRBJ2-7, the V gene TRBV5-4; TRBD1 aligns across 8 bases. The CDR3 is 15 residues long. The V segment lost 3 bases and the J segment 3 bases; nucleotides outside the gene matches: 8. CDR1 and CDR2 from the germline V gene are SGHNT and YYREEE (reference sequence). The CDR3, as DNA: TGTGCCAGCAGCTCAAAGACAGGGGAAAGCTACGAGCAGTACTTC. Its translation is CASSSKTGESYEQYF.

The chain recombines TRBV2 with TRBJ1-2, with D possibly being TRBD1 (5 bases). V lost 5 bases to trimming and J lost 0 bases, with 13 bases between them. The CDR3 is 15 residues long. Germline assignment: CDR1 SNHLY and CDR2 FYNNEI. The CDR3 nucleotides read TGTGCCAGCAGTTTCACGGGGGAGGCTAACTATGGCTACACCTTC. It encodes CASSFTGEANYGYTF.

The V and J genes are TRBV7-2 and TRBJ2-5; 8 bases are shared with TRBD2. Germline V gene lookup returns CDR1 SGHTA and CDR2 FQGNSA. The V segment lost 1 base and the J segment 4 bases; nucleotides outside the gene matches: 8. This CDR3 is 16 amino acids long. The CDR3 DNA reads as TGTGCCAGCAGCTTAGGGAGCGGGGGCCCCCCAGAGACCCAGTACTTC. Its protein product is CASSLGSGGPPETQYF.

The rearrangement uses TRBV28 and TRBJ2-7, with TRBD2 as a possible D gene (6 bases). CDR1 and CDR2 from the germline V gene are MDHEN and SYDVKM. The CDR3 sequence is 13 residues long. Trimming took off 5 bases at V and 7 bases at J, with 15 bases between the two ends. The CDR3 DNA is TGTGCCAGCAGTCCGGACGCCGGGGGAGAGCAGTACTTC. It translates to CASSPDAGGEQYF.

The CDR3 sequence is CASSQLGQGASNQPQHF. CDR3 DNA sequence: TGTGCCAGCAGTCAGCTTGGACAGGGGGCATCTAATCAGCCCCAGCATTTT. The chain joins TRBV27 to TRBJ1-5; 11 bases are shared with TRBD1. V lost 5 bases, J lost 4 bases, and 10 bases stayed unmatched. Germline V gene lookup returns CDR1 MNHEY and CDR2 SMNVEV (reference sequence). The CDR3 extends over 17 amino acids.

V usage is TRBV7-9 and J usage is TRBJ2-2; possibly TRBD2 for D (7 bases). Germline loops: CDR1 SEHNR, CDR2 FQNEAQ (reference sequence). This CDR3 contains 17 residues. Trimming pared 5 bases from V and 0 bases from J, leaving 16 bases between. The CDR3 bases are TGTGCCAGCAGCGTGTGGGGGGGGGCGCCGAACACCGGGGAGCTGTTTTTT. Translated, it gives CASSVWGGAPNTGELFF. Based on the CDR3 plus reference TRBV7-9 and TRBJ2-2, the full variable domain is DTGVSQNPRHKITKRGQNVTFRCDPISEHNRLYWYRQTLGQGPEFLTYFQNEAQLEKSRLLSDRFSAERPKGSFSTLEIQRTEQGDSAMYLCASSVWGGAPNTGELFFGEGSRLTVL.

The chain couples TRBV6-1 to TRBJ2-3, with D possibly matching TRBD2 (6 bases). CDR1 and CDR2 (germline): MNHNS, SASEGT. The CDR3 has 14 residues. V was shortened by 7 bases and J by 5 bases, with 16 bases between the two germline ends. The CDR3 DNA sequence: TGTGCCAGCACCCGGCCAACAGCGGGAGATACGCAGTATTTT. This gives the protein CASTRPTAGDTQYF.

This clone was observed once. The chain links TRBV19 to TRBJ1-2; the D is unclear. CDR1 and CDR2 (germline): LNHDA, SQIVND (reference sequence). V was clipped by 3 bases and J by 1 base, with 15 bases between them. The CDR3 runs 16 residues. CDR3 sequence reads: CASSIYGAVGNYGYTF. As DNA, the CDR3 is TGTGCCAGTAGTATTTACGGAGCCGTAGGTAACTATGGCTACACCTTC.

V usage is TRBV13 and J usage is TRBJ2-7; TRBD2 matches at 9 bases. V lost 4 bases to trimming and J lost 0 bases; unmatched junction nucleotides: 7. The CDR3 covers 16 residues. The V gene's germline CDR1 is PRHDT and CDR2 FYEKMQ (reference sequence). CDR3 sequence (DNA): TGTGCCAGCAGCTCCCGGGGAGCGGGGGGCTCCTACGAGCAGTACTTC. Amino acid sequence: CASSSRGAGGSYEQYF.